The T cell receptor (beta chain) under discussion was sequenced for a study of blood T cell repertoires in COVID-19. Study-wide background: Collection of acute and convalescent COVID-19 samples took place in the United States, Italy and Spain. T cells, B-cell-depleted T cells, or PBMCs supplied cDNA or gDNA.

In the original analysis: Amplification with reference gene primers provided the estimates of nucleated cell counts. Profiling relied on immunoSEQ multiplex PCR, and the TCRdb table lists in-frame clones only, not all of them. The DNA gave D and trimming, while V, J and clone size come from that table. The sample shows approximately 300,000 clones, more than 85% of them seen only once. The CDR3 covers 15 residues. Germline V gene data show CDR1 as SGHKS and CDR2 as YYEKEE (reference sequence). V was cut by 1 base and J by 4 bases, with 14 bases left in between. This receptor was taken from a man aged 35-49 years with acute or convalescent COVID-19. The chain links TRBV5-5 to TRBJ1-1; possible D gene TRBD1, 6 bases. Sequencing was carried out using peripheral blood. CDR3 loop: CASSLLVGAGTEAFF. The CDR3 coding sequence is TGTGCCAGCAGCTTGCTGGTGGGGGCTGGCACTGAAGCTTTCTTT.